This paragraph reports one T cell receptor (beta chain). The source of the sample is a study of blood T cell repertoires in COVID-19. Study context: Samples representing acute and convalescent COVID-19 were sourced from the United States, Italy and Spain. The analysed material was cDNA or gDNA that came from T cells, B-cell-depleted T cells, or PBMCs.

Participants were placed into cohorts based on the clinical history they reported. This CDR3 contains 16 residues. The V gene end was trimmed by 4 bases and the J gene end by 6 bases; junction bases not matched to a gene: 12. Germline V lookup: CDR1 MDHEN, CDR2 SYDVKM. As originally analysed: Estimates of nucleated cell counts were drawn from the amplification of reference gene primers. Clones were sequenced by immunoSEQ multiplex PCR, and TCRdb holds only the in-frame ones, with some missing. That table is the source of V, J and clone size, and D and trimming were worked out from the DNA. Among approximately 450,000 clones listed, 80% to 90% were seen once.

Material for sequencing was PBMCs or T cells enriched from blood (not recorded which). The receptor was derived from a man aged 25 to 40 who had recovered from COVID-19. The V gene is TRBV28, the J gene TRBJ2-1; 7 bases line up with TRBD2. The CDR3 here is CASSYRGGSSRNEQFF. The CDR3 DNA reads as TGTGCCAGCAGTTACCGAGGCGGGAGTTCGCGCAATGAGCAGTTCTTC.